This T cell receptor beta chain derives from a study of T cell responses to AZD1222 COVID-19 vaccine. CDR3 length: 14 residues. The V and J ends lost 4 bases and 12 bases respectively, with 18 bases between them. Per germline, CDR1 LGHDT and CDR2 YNNKEL (reference sequence). Some clones are missing from TCRdb's copy, which holds only in-frame ones; the method was immunoSEQ multiplex PCR. The sample yields 70,000 to 100,000 clones, 75% to 90% seen once. The TCR originated in an adult who received the AZD1222 COVID-19 vaccine. The chain is built from TRBV3-1 (or the pseudogene TRBV3-2) and TRBJ1-4, with D unclear. Sequencing was performed on peripheral blood, taken 28 days after the second AZD1222 dose. CDR3 loop: CASSPLGRGGELFF. CDR3 sequence (DNA): TGTGCCAGCAGCCCCCTCGGTCGGGGTGGGGAACTGTTTTTT.